This TCR beta chain was sequenced for a study of blood T cell repertoires in COVID-19. Study-level information: PBMCs, B-cell-depleted T cells, or T cells provided the cDNA or gDNA that made up the material.

The Seattle site enrolled patients during active infection and followed them longitudinally. In the original workflow: Reference gene primer amplification gave nucleated cell count estimates. The method was immunoSEQ multiplex PCR; TCRdb's version includes in-frame clones alone and lacks a portion of them. The V and J calls and clone size come from that table; D and trimming were worked out from the DNA. Of about 300,000 clones listed, around 92% are singletons. What was sequenced was peripheral blood. This clonotype was sampled from a woman aged 25 to 39 with COVID-19, enrolled during active disease.

CDR3 in DNA: TGCAGCGTCGCGGACAGTGTGGGGAATGAGCAGTTCTTC. Protein sequence: CSVADSVGNEQFF. The J gene is TRBJ2-1, the V gene TRBV29-1, with D perhaps TRBD1 (6 bases). Per germline, CDR1 SQVTM and CDR2 ANQGSEA. Trimming shortened V by 6 bases and J by 7 bases, and 16 bases separated the two germline ends. CDR3 length: 13 residues.